This T cell receptor beta chain was found in a study of spatial heterogeneity in lung cancer. Study overall: Consistent detection of more beta-chain than alpha-chain sequences was observed.

As for time point: sample taken at primary tumor resection. Whole RNA, isolated from tumor, nontumor lung or frozen PBMC, was sequenced without prior sorting. Study-level points and caveats: The study found that expanded intratumoral alpha and beta TCR counts tracked tumor mutation counts.

The germline gives CDR1 LGHDT, CDR2 YNNKEL (reference sequence). Trimming shortened V by 0 bases and J by 4 bases, and 4 bases separated the two germline ends. This CDR3 comprises 13 residues. This clonotype showed up just a few times. Its matching antigen is unknown. TCRdb itself ran the 5' RACE reads through MiXCR, one entry per CDR3 protein. Of roughly 9,700 distinct CDR3 sequences listed, 8.7% are singletons. The rearrangement uses TRBV3-1 and TRBJ1-5; D remains ambiguous. This TCR was recovered from a female donor with early-stage non-small cell lung cancer. The material sequenced was lung tumor tissue, taken at surgery. The chain's CDR3 is CASSQDPNQPQHF. The CDR3 DNA reads as TGTGCCAGCAGCCAAGACCCGAATCAGCCCCAGCATTTT.